The rows below give T cell receptor beta chains drawn from one sample of a study of T cell repertoires in cytomegalovirus infection. Using its own MiXCR run on the reads, TCRdb lists one record per CDR3 protein. The table records under 350,000 distinct CDR3 sequences, more than 8% of them present only once. The material sequenced was PBMCs. These receptor sequences come from a human donor in good health (CMV status not recorded). Some clones in this sample may be carry-over from other donors' samples. Both conserved end residues are part of each CDR3. A D gene is named only where the DNA matches it firmly. Only some rows state a clone size, as once, few, many or a class for expanded clones.

DNA: TGTGCCAGCAGTCCCGGGACAGACTACGAGCAGTACTTC; CDR3: CASSPGTDYEQYF; length: 13; V: TRBV12-3/TRBV12-4; J: TRBJ2-7; size: many; D: TRBD1
DNA: TGTGCCAGCAGTTTATTAGTTGGCAACATCCTGGGTGGCTACACCTTC; CDR3: CASSLLVGNILGGYTF; length: 16; V: TRBV28; J: TRBJ1-2; size: NA; D: NA
DNA: TGCAGTGGGATGGGACAGGGGGCGTTCGAGCAGTACTTC; CDR3: CSGMGQGAFEQYF; length: 13; V: TRBV29-1; J: TRBJ2-7; size: few; D: TRBD1
DNA: TGTGCCAGCAGTACGCTCCCGACCAATGAGCAGTTCTTC; CDR3: CASSTLPTNEQFF; length: 13; V: TRBV28; J: TRBJ2-1; size: few; D: NA
DNA: TGTGCCAGCAGAGCCGAACCTCCGGGTTCACCCCTCCACTTT; CDR3: CASRAEPPGSPLHF; length: 14; V: TRBV6-2/TRBV6-3; J: TRBJ1-6; size: many; D: NA
DNA: TGTGCCAGCAGCGCCGGGACAGGGTTTACCACTGAAGCTTTCTTT; CDR3: CASSAGTGFTTEAFF; length: 15; V: TRBV5-6; J: TRBJ1-1; size: NA; D: TRBD1
DNA: TGTGGCGTGGAGGCTAGCGGGAGTCGTGAGCAGTTCTTC; CDR3: CGVEASGSREQFF; length: 13; V: TRBV30; J: TRBJ2-1; size: NA; D: TRBD2
DNA: TGTGCCAGCAGTCACGTTTATGGGGGATCTGAAGCTTTCTTT; CDR3: CASSHVYGGSEAFF; length: 14; V: TRBV6-6; J: TRBJ1-1; size: NA; D: NA
DNA: TGTGCCAGCAGTTTATGGGAGGAGGGGACTGAAGCTTTCTTT; CDR3: CASSLWEEGTEAFF; length: 14; V: TRBV28; J: TRBJ1-1; size: NA; D: NA
DNA: TGTGCCACCAGGACAGCGAGCTCCTGCAATGAGCAGTTCTTC; CDR3: CATRTASSCNEQFF; length: 14; V: TRBV19; J: TRBJ2-1; size: NA; D: NA
DNA: TGTGCCAGCAGCTTAGTAGGCTTAGGTAGCACAGATACGCAGTATTTT; CDR3: CASSLVGLGSTDTQYF; length: 16; V: TRBV7-2; J: TRBJ2-3; size: NA; D: NA
DNA: TGTGCCAGCAGTCCCTCATCACAGGGGAGAGAGACCCAGTTCTTC; CDR3: CASSPSSQGRETQFF; length: 15; V: TRBV28; J: TRBJ2-1; size: NA; D: TRBD1
DNA: TGTGCCAGCAGTTTTCCCGGACTAGGTGAGCAGTTCTTC; CDR3: CASSFPGLGEQFF; length: 13; V: TRBV28; J: TRBJ2-1; size: NA; D: TRBD2
DNA: TGTGCCAGCTTGCAGGGGGCGGCTGGAAACACCATATATTTT; CDR3: CASLQGAAGNTIYF; length: 14; V: TRBV18; J: TRBJ1-3; size: few; D: TRBD1
DNA: TGTGCCAGCAGCCCAAAGGGTGAAGCTTTCTTT; CDR3: CASSPKGEAFF; length: 11; V: TRBV7-2; J: TRBJ1-1; size: many; D: NA
DNA: TGCAGTGCTAGAGCCGGGGGACTAGCGATGCAGTATTTT; CDR3: CSARAGGLAMQYF; length: 13; V: TRBV20-1; J: TRBJ2-3; size: few; D: TRBD2
DNA: TGTGCCAGCAGTTTAAGGAAGTTAATTCCTAGGGCCATGAACACTGAAGCTTTCTTT; CDR3: CASSLRKLIPRAMNTEAFF; length: 19; V: TRBV28; J: TRBJ1-1; size: NA; D: NA
DNA: TGTGCCAGCAGCCTCGACAGGGGGAGCGGCAATCAGCCCCAGCATTTT; CDR3: CASSLDRGSGNQPQHF; length: 16; V: TRBV12-3/TRBV12-4; J: TRBJ1-5; size: many; D: TRBD1
DNA: TGTGCCAGCAAAGGTCCGGGGGGATTGGGCTACGAGCAGTACTTC; CDR3: CASKGPGGLGYEQYF; length: 15; V: TRBV12-3/TRBV12-4; J: TRBJ2-7; size: many; D: TRBD2
DNA: TGTGCCAGCAGCTTGGCAGGGAAATACAATGAGCAGTTCTTC; CDR3: CASSLAGKYNEQFF; length: 14; V: TRBV7-2; J: TRBJ2-1; size: many; D: NA
DNA: TGTGCCACCGCCATGGGACTAGCGGGGGTAACAGATACGCAGTATTTT; CDR3: CATAMGLAGVTDTQYF; length: 16; V: TRBV24-1; J: TRBJ2-3; size: NA; D: TRBD2
DNA: TGTGCCAGCAGCACCGGTAGTGGGAACACTGAAGCTTTCTTT; CDR3: CASSTGSGNTEAFF; length: 14; V: TRBV12-3/TRBV12-4; J: TRBJ1-1; size: many; D: NA
DNA: TGTGCCAGCAGCCAAAAGGGGATCTACGAGCAGTACTTC; CDR3: CASSQKGIYEQYF; length: 13; V: TRBV3-1; J: TRBJ2-7; size: NA; D: NA
DNA: TGTGCCAGCAGCCAAGCGGGGGGCGATCATCAGCCCCAGCATTTT; CDR3: CASSQAGGDHQPQHF; length: 15; V: TRBV4-2; J: TRBJ1-5; size: many; D: NA
DNA: TGTGCCAGTAGTATAGTCGGGATCGACAGCTACGAGCAGTACTTC; CDR3: CASSIVGIDSYEQYF; length: 15; V: TRBV19; J: TRBJ2-7; size: NA; D: NA
DNA: TGTGCCAGCTCCCTGATCGGGCAGGTCAATGGCTACACCTTC; CDR3: CASSLIGQVNGYTF; length: 14; V: TRBV28; J: TRBJ1-2; size: NA; D: NA
DNA: TGTGCCAGCAGAGCAACCTCAGCGGGGGGACCCTACAATGAGCAGTTCTTC; CDR3: CASRATSAGGPYNEQFF; length: 17; V: TRBV6-2/TRBV6-3; J: TRBJ2-1; size: many; D: TRBD2
DNA: TGCAGCGCCTTGGCCCTAATGAACACTGAAGCTTTCTTT; CDR3: CSALALMNTEAFF; length: 13; V: TRBV29-1; J: TRBJ1-1; size: NA; D: NA
DNA: TGTGCCAGTAGTCCGGGACTAGATAGCGGGGAGCTGTTTTTT; CDR3: CASSPGLDSGELFF; length: 14; V: TRBV19; J: TRBJ2-2; size: many; D: TRBD2
DNA: TGTGCCAGTGTCGACAGTCTAGCCAAAAACATTCAGTACTTC; CDR3: CASVDSLAKNIQYF; length: 14; V: TRBV6-2/TRBV6-3; J: TRBJ2-4; size: NA; D: NA
DNA: TGTGCCAGCATGTCAGGTTTATCCTACGAGCAGTACTTC; CDR3: CASMSGLSYEQYF; length: 13; V: TRBV6-1; J: TRBJ2-7; size: many; D: NA
DNA: TGTGCCAGCAGTTACCTCGGGACCGTCAATTCACCCCTCCACTTT; CDR3: CASSYLGTVNSPLHF; length: 15; V: TRBV6-5; J: TRBJ1-6; size: few; D: NA
DNA: TGTGCCAGCAGCTTATCAGGGGCCAGGGAGCAGTACTTC; CDR3: CASSLSGAREQYF; length: 13; V: TRBV7-9; J: TRBJ2-7; size: many; D: NA
DNA: TGTGCCAGCAGGCTCATAGGGGACAGGGGCTACGAGCAGTACTTC; CDR3: CASRLIGDRGYEQYF; length: 15; V: TRBV6-6; J: TRBJ2-7; size: few; D: TRBD1
DNA: TGTGCCAGCAGCCCCTCCCCAGGGATGAACACTGAAGCTTTCTTT; CDR3: CASSPSPGMNTEAFF; length: 15; V: TRBV7-6; J: TRBJ1-1; size: many; D: NA
DNA: TGCAGTGCTAGAGATGTAGGCACAGATACGCAGTATTTT; CDR3: CSARDVGTDTQYF; length: 13; V: TRBV20-1; J: TRBJ2-3; size: NA; D: NA
DNA: TGTGCCAGCAGCTTAACGGGGGCCTTAAGAGAGACCCAGTACTTC; CDR3: CASSLTGALRETQYF; length: 15; V: TRBV7-3; J: TRBJ2-5; size: NA; D: NA
DNA: TGTGCCAGCAGTCGGGACAGTTCGGCCGTCGCGCAGTACTTC; CDR3: CASSRDSSAVAQYF; length: 14; V: TRBV6-1; J: TRBJ2-7; size: NA; D: TRBD1
DNA: TGTGCCAGTAGTCCCTTACCGCCGGGACGCAGCTCTGGGGCCAACGTCCTGACTTTC; CDR3: CASSPLPPGRSSGANVLTF; length: 19; V: TRBV19; J: TRBJ2-6; size: NA; D: NA
DNA: TGTGCCAGTAGCACCGGGACTAGCGGGGCGGAGACCCAGTACTTC; CDR3: CASSTGTSGAETQYF; length: 15; V: TRBV19; J: TRBJ2-5; size: many; D: TRBD2
DNA: TGTGCCAGCAGCCCTACCCTCCCAGGAATGATGAGGACCGGGGAGCTGTTTTTT; CDR3: CASSPTLPGMMRTGELFF; length: 18; V: TRBV7-9; J: TRBJ2-2; size: few; D: NA
DNA: TGTGCCAGCAGCTCCCAAAAACTAGGTGCCAGAGAGACCCAGTACTTC; CDR3: CASSSQKLGARETQYF; length: 16; V: TRBV7-2; J: TRBJ2-5; size: many; D: NA
DNA: TGTGCCAGCAGCGTACGAAACACAGGGTTAGCTGGGGCCAACGTCCTGACTTTC; CDR3: CASSVRNTGLAGANVLTF; length: 18; V: TRBV6-2/TRBV6-3; J: TRBJ2-6; size: NA; D: NA
DNA: TGTGCCAGCAAACATTTCCCAGGGGCAGGGGGGCAAGAGACCCAGTACTTC; CDR3: CASKHFPGAGGQETQYF; length: 17; V: TRBV28; J: TRBJ2-5; size: NA; D: NA
DNA: TGTGCCACCAACGGACAGGGCAACTCACCCCTCCACTTT; CDR3: CATNGQGNSPLHF; length: 13; V: TRBV2; J: TRBJ1-6; size: few; D: TRBD1
DNA: TGTGCCAGCAGCTTAGGTGTGCGGCGACTAGCGGGAGCCGACACCGGGGAGCTGTTTTTT; CDR3: CASSLGVRRLAGADTGELFF; length: 20; V: TRBV11-3; J: TRBJ2-2; size: many; D: TRBD2
DNA: TGTGCCAGCACCCCTAGAGGGGGGAAGCAAGAGACCCAGTACTTC; CDR3: CASTPRGGKQETQYF; length: 15; V: TRBV12-3/TRBV12-4; J: TRBJ2-5; size: NA; D: NA
DNA: TGTGCCAGCACCTGGACAGGGGACTACGAGCAGTACTTC; CDR3: CASTWTGDYEQYF; length: 13; V: TRBV6-6; J: TRBJ2-7; size: few; D: TRBD1
DNA: TGCGCCAGCAGCCAAGATTGGGCGGTAAATGAAAAACTGTTTTTT; CDR3: CASSQDWAVNEKLFF; length: 15; V: TRBV4-3; J: TRBJ1-4; size: many; D: NA
DNA: TGTGCCAGCAGCTTAAGGGGGTCTGAAGCTTTCTTT; CDR3: CASSLRGSEAFF; length: 12; V: TRBV7-2; J: TRBJ1-1; size: many; D: NA
DNA: TGTGCCAGCAGCTTAGGGTGGCGAGGTCCAAGGGGCACTGAAGCTTTCTTT; CDR3: CASSLGWRGPRGTEAFF; length: 17; V: TRBV7-2; J: TRBJ1-1; size: NA; D: NA
DNA: TGTGCCAGCAGCTTAGATCCAGGAGCCTATGGCTACACCTTC; CDR3: CASSLDPGAYGYTF; length: 14; V: TRBV11-2; J: TRBJ1-2; size: few; D: NA
DNA: TGCAGCGTGTCCGGACTAGCGGGAGGACTAAGCTCCTACGAGCAGTACTTC; CDR3: CSVSGLAGGLSSYEQYF; length: 17; V: TRBV29-1; J: TRBJ2-7; size: few; D: TRBD2
DNA: TGCAGTGCTATACGACAGGGTGTCACCGGGGAGCTGTTTTTT; CDR3: CSAIRQGVTGELFF; length: 14; V: TRBV20-1; J: TRBJ2-2; size: few; D: TRBD1
DNA: TGTGCCAGCAGTTTTTCGAGCACTGAAGCTTTCTTT; CDR3: CASSFSSTEAFF; length: 12; V: TRBV12-3/TRBV12-4; J: TRBJ1-1; size: many; D: NA
DNA: TGTGCCAGCAAGGAAGAAGCGTTGAACAATGAGCAGTTCTTC; CDR3: CASKEEALNNEQFF; length: 14; V: TRBV2; J: TRBJ2-1; size: NA; D: NA
DNA: TGTGCCAGCAAATTTAGCGGGAGGGAAAATGAGCAGTTCTTC; CDR3: CASKFSGRENEQFF; length: 14; V: TRBV12-3/TRBV12-4; J: TRBJ2-1; size: many; D: TRBD2
DNA: TGTGCCAGCAGTTACCCCAGGGTTGGGGCAAACTCCTACGAGCAGTACTTC; CDR3: CASSYPRVGANSYEQYF; length: 17; V: TRBV6-2/TRBV6-3; J: TRBJ2-7; size: many; D: NA
DNA: TGTGCCAGCAGCTTCTACGTTAGTAGCTCCGGGGAGCTGTTTTTT; CDR3: CASSFYVSSSGELFF; length: 15; V: TRBV7-9; J: TRBJ2-2; size: NA; D: NA
DNA: TGTGCCAGCAGCCCAGGGACTAGCGGGAGTTACACAGATACGCAGTATTTT; CDR3: CASSPGTSGSYTDTQYF; length: 17; V: TRBV11-2; J: TRBJ2-3; size: NA; D: TRBD2